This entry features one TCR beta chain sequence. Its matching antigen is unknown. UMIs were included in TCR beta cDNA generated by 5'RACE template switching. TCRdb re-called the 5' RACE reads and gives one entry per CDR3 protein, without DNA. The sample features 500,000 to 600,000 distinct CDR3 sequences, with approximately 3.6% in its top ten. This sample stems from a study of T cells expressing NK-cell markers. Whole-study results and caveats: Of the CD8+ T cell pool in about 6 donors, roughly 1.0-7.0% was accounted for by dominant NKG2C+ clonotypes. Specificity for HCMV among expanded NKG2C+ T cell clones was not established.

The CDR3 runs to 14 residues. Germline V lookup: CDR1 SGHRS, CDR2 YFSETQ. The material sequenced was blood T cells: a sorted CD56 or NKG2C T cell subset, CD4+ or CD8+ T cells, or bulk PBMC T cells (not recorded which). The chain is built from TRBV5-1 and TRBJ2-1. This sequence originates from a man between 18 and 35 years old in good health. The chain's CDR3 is CASSLRQQSREQFF.